The clone carrying this T cell receptor (beta chain) appeared a few times. The antigen is unknown. The PCR employed 60 Vbeta primers together with 13 Jbeta primers. Libraries were prepared by immunoSEQ multiplex PCR; TCRdb keeps only in-frame clonotypes and omits some of them. The table lists about 95,000 clones, 70% of them singletons. This entry belongs to a study of cytomegalovirus exposure and HLA in healthy donors. Study results and limitations: Later analysis identified 15,000 to 20,000 TCR beta sequences associated with HLA alleles, using a false discovery rate threshold of 0.05. The authors later linked a missense DCLRE1C variant to TCR beta V- and J-gene trimming.

V was clipped by 5 bases and J by 5 bases, with 12 bases between them. Germline values: CDR1 LNHDA, CDR2 SQIVND (reference sequence). The CDR3 totals 14 residues. Healthy donors of bone marrow made up the group. The sequence was obtained from a woman in her 50s in good health and CMV-seropositive. This chain uses TRBV19 with TRBJ2-2; D possibly corresponds to TRBD2 (6 bases). Sequencing input: PBMCs. CDR3 coding DNA: TGTGCCAGTAGTTTTGGGGAGGAAACCGGGGAGCTGTTTTTT. Its translation: CASSFGEETGELFF.